Below are 15 T cell receptor beta chains sequenced from a single sample in a study of blood T cells in healthy people across ages. For the second PCR, which ran for 7 to 11 cycles, a sample-barcoded 5' primer and a J-beta primer mix were used. One entry per CDR3 protein results from TCRdb running MiXCR on the 5' RACE reads. The sample carries 800,000 to 1,300,000 distinct CDR3 sequences, under 30% recorded once. This same sample was also part of a study on T cells of mothers and their children.

The sequenced sample was blood. Every receptor here comes from a girl aged 2 to 9 in good health.

This clonotype was counted only a few times. The chain employs TRBV11-2 and TRBJ2-3, with 8 bases fitting TRBD2. This CDR3 comprises 15 residues. CDR1 is SGHAT, CDR2 FQNNGV, per germline. Unmatched junction bases numbered 2, after V lost 2 bases and J lost 1 base. DNA of the CDR3: TGTGCCAGCAGCTTACAGCGGGGGCGCACAGATACGCAGTATTTT. This gives the protein CASSLQRGRTDTQYF.

This chain uses TRBV24-1 with TRBJ2-1; 10 bases are shared with TRBD2. Germline V gene sequence: CDR1 KGHDR, CDR2 SFDVKD. This CDR3 is 16 amino acids long. V lost 4 bases and J lost 4; bases outside the gene matches: 6. CDR3 nucleotides: TGTGCCACCAGTGACACTGGACTAGCGGAGTACAATGAGCAGTTCTTC. Translated: CATSDTGLAEYNEQFF.

The genes are TRBV27 and TRBJ1-2; D possibly corresponds to TRBD1 (5 bases). CDR1 and CDR2 (germline): MNHEY, SMNVEV (reference sequence). Trimming left V 0 bases short and J 4 bases short, with 21 bases between. The CDR3 length is 18 residues. The CDR3 region has the DNA TGTGCCAGCAGTTTATCCACAGTGTTCTCCCGGGGCTTCTATGGCTACACCTTC. Translated: CASSLSTVFSRGFYGYTF.

The rearrangement joins TRBV5-1 to TRBJ2-6, with TRBD2 as a possible D gene (6 bases). Per the germline V gene, CDR1 is SGHRS and CDR2 is YFSETQ. Trimming took off 1 base at V and 0 bases at J, with 14 bases between the two ends. There are 18 residues in the CDR3. This chain's CDR3 is CASSLRRVGSSGANVLTF. CDR3 bases: TGCGCCAGCAGCTTGAGGAGGGTCGGAAGCTCTGGGGCCAACGTCCTGACTTTC.

The chain has TRBV2 and TRBJ1-5, with a tentative D call TRBD1 (6 bases). V gave up 3 bases and J gave up 1 base, with 10 bases separating them. This CDR3 is 15 amino acids long. Germline V gene sequence: CDR1 SNHLY, CDR2 FYNNEI. CDR3 DNA: TGTGCCAGCAGTGACGGACAGAGCAGCAATCAGCCCCAGCATTTT. Its protein is CASSDGQSSNQPQHF.

The chain links TRBV4-1 to TRBJ2-1; 7 bases match TRBD2. The J call may not be correct, given that the DNA end is closer to TRBJ2-5. CDR1 MGHRA and CDR2 YSYEKL come from the germline V gene. The length of the CDR3 is 15 residues. In DNA, the CDR3 is TGCGCCAGCAGCCAAACAGCGGGAAGTTGGGAGACCCAGTACTTC. Protein product: CASSQTAGSWETQYF.

J is TRBJ2-3 and V is TRBV20-1, with TRBD2 matching 8 bases. Trimming took 6 bases from V and 1 from J; bases not matched to a gene: 9. This CDR3 contains 15 residues. Germline lookup yields CDR1 DFQATT and CDR2 SNEGSKA (reference sequence). CDR3 nucleotides: TGCAGTGCGGCACACGGGCGGGGGGGCACAGATACGCAGTATTTT. Its translation: CSAAHGRGGTDTQYF.

The chain links TRBV7-3 to TRBJ2-3, with 8 bases fitting TRBD2. Germline V CDR1 and CDR2: SGHTA, FQGTGA. CDR3 length equals 16 residues. Germline trimming cut 2 bases from V and 2 bases from J; bases unmatched to any gene: 6. CDR3 amino acids: CASSLQGLALTDTQYF. The CDR3 nucleotides read TGTGCCAGCAGCTTACAAGGACTAGCCCTCACAGATACGCAGTATTTT.

This clonotype has more than one count but fewer than ten. The J gene is TRBJ1-3, the V gene TRBV9; D not resolved. CDR1 is SGDLS and CDR2 is YYNGEE in the germline V gene. The CDR3 runs to 15 residues. V lost 3 bases, J lost 2 bases, and 12 bases lay in between. CDR3 amino acids: CASSDSPAPGNTIYF. The DNA for the CDR3 is TGTGCCAGCAGCGATTCTCCAGCGCCTGGAAACACCATATATTTT.

V and J are TRBV20-1 and TRBJ2-1; no reliable D call. The CDR3 sequence is 12 residues long. Per the germline V gene, CDR1 is DFQATT and CDR2 is SNEGSKA (reference sequence). Trimming removed 0 bases from V and 9 bases from J, with 9 bases in between. DNA for the CDR3: TGCAGTGCTAGAGATACGGGCGTTGAGCAGTTCTTC. Its translation: CSARDTGVEQFF.

J is TRBJ2-5 and V is TRBV20-1; 7 bases match TRBD2. Germline V CDR1 and CDR2: DFQATT, SNEGSKA (reference sequence). The J segment lost 9 bases and the V segment lost 0 bases, leaving 7 bases of the junction unmatched. CDR3 length: 13 residues. CDR3 sequence: CSAREIAGGAQYF. DNA for the CDR3: TGCAGTGCTAGAGAAATAGCTGGGGGGGCCCAGTACTTC.

The chain combines TRBV9 with TRBJ2-2; D unresolved. V was cut by 0 bases and J by 3 bases, with 12 bases left in between. Germline CDR1 is SGDLS and CDR2 is YYNGEE. The CDR3 runs 16 residues. The CDR3 nucleotides are TGTGCCAGCAGCGTAGTACCAGAGGTCGACACCGGGGAGCTGTTTTTT. It codes for CASSVVPEVDTGELFF.

This clonotype was found a few times. The rearrangement links TRBV11-2 to TRBJ1-2; D uncertain. Germline V gene sequence: CDR1 SGHAT, CDR2 FQNNGV. This CDR3 comprises 13 residues. Trimming cost V 6 bases and J 4 bases, with 12 bases left between them. Written as DNA, the CDR3 is TGTGCCAGCAGAAACAGAGAAGTCTATGGCTACACCTTC. Encoded protein: CASRNREVYGYTF.

The DNA of the CDR3 is TGTGCCAGCAGTTACTCGAGTGTAGGGTATGAGCAGTTCTTC. Translation gives CASSYSSVGYEQFF. V and J are TRBV6-6 and TRBJ2-1; D remains unclear. There are 14 residues in the CDR3. Germline assignment: CDR1 MNHNY and CDR2 SVGAGI (reference sequence). Trimming left V 0 bases short and J 8 bases short, with 11 bases between.

The rearrangement links TRBV27 to TRBJ1-5; the D gene is possibly TRBD1 (5 bases). The CDR3 runs to 17 residues. Trimming took off 6 bases at V and 1 base at J, with 19 bases between the two ends. The germline gives CDR1 MNHEY, CDR2 SMNVEV (reference sequence). The CDR3 is CASSLAGPGVSNQPQHF. DNA of the CDR3: TGTGCCAGCAGCCTGGCGGGCCCGGGGGTGAGCAATCAGCCCCAGCATTTT.